These 24 T cell receptor beta chains share one sample of origin, sequenced in a study of beta chain features in type 1 diabetes. Expressed TCRB transcripts were sequenced, since all the RNA that had been isolated was reverse transcribed. Sequenced by immunoSEQ multiplex PCR; TCRdb stores in-frame clones only, minus some. The table lists hundreds of thousands of clones, roughly 8% of them singletons, with around 0.44% in the top ten. The material sequenced was central memory CD4+ T cells from blood. The receptors were gathered from a woman younger than 30 in good health.

This clone was picked up many times. This chain links TRBV29-1 with TRBJ1-2; a possible D gene is TRBD1 (5 bases). The V end lost 0 bases, the J end lost 7 bases, and 9 bases lay between the germline ends. The CDR3 spans 12 residues. Germline CDR1 SQVTM, CDR2 ANQGSEA. The CDR3 region is CSVEEGTGGYTF. The DNA for the CDR3 is TGCAGCGTTGAAGAGGGGACCGGTGGCTACACCTTC.

The chain uses TRBV7-9 and TRBJ1-4, with D possibly matching TRBD1 (6 bases). CDR3 size: 13 residues. The germline CDR1 and CDR2 sequences are SEHNR and FQNEAQ (reference sequence). V was clipped by 10 bases and J by 7 bases, with 16 bases between them. The CDR3 coding sequence is TGTGCCACTAAGGGGGACGGGATTGAAAAACTGTTTTTT. It codes for CATKGDGIEKLFF.

Ten or more counts support this clone. Other nucleotide sequences in the sample specify the same CDR3. The chain recombines TRBV5-4 with TRBJ2-4, with 7 positions matching TRBD2. This CDR3 contains 14 residues. Losses at the gene ends were 3 bases for V and 0 bases for J; bases not matched to a gene: 0. Per the germline V gene, CDR1 is SGHNT and CDR2 is YYREEE (reference sequence). This chain's CDR3 is CASSSGGAKNIQYF. In DNA, the CDR3 is TGTGCCAGCAGCTCGGGAGGAGCCAAAAACATTCAGTACTTC.

This clone was picked up many times. In DNA form, the CDR3 reads TGTGCCAGCAGCTCGCCTCTAGGTAATGAGCAGTTCTTC. Amino acid sequence: CASSSPLGNEQFF. V and J are TRBV7-8 and TRBJ2-1; D is undetermined. This CDR3 has 13 amino acids. V was shortened by 4 bases and J by 7 bases, with 11 bases between the two germline ends. Germline assignment: CDR1 SGHVS and CDR2 FQNEAQ.

V gene TRBV7-6 combines with J gene TRBJ2-2, with 9 bases fitting TRBD2. The junction had 8 bases not matched to a gene; V was cut back by 6 bases and J by 6 bases. The CDR3 sequence is 15 residues long. From germline, CDR1 is SGHVS and CDR2 FNYEAQ. The DNA of the CDR3 is TGTGCCAGCAGAGAGACTAGCGGTATTTCCGGGGAGCTGTTTTTT. Amino acid sequence: CASRETSGISGELFF.

The CDR3 reads CASSGQQNTEAFF. The CDR3 DNA is TGTGCCAGCAGTGGACAGCAGAACACTGAAGCTTTCTTT. The chain joins TRBV6-5 to TRBJ1-1; D is possibly TRBD1 (6 bases). V lost 5 bases and J 1 base, leaving 8 bases between the germline ends. Germline V gene data show CDR1 as MNHEY and CDR2 as SVGAGI. CDR3 size: 13 residues.

A few counts support this clone. The chain carries TRBV2 and TRBJ2-7; D perhaps matches TRBD1 (8 bases). V was pared by 6 bases and J by 3 bases, with 12 bases between. Germline lookup yields CDR1 SNHLY and CDR2 FYNNEI. This CDR3 is 13 amino acids long. CDR3 loop: CASRQGEGYEQYF. CDR3 nucleotide sequence: TGTGCCAGCAGACAGGGGGAGGGCTACGAGCAGTACTTC. Based on the CDR3 plus reference TRBV2 and TRBJ2-7, the full variable domain is EPEVTQTPSHQVTQMGQEVILRCVPISNHLYFYWYRQILGQKVEFLVSFYNNEISEKSEIFDDQFSVERPDGSNFTLKIRSTKLEDSAMYFCASRQGEGYEQYFGPGTRLTVT.

The chain has TRBV7-8 and TRBJ2-3; D remains unclear. The CDR3 sequence is 15 residues long. The V end was cut by 5 bases, the J end by 0 bases, with 12 bases between. Germline V gene sequence: CDR1 SGHVS, CDR2 FQNEAQ. The DNA for the CDR3 is TGTGCCAGCAGCACAAGTCCCACTAGCACAGATACGCAGTATTTT. It specifies CASSTSPTSTDTQYF.

The chain carries TRBV28 and TRBJ2-1; TRBD2 agrees at 13 bases. The V segment lost 3 bases and the J segment 5 bases; nucleotides outside the gene matches: 4. This CDR3 spans 16 amino acids. Germline V gene lookup returns CDR1 MDHEN and CDR2 SYDVKM. CDR3: CASSFRTSGRNNEQFF. In nucleotides, the CDR3 is TGTGCCAGCAGTTTCAGGACTAGCGGGAGAAACAATGAGCAGTTCTTC.

CDR3 bases: TGTGCCAGCAGCTTATTACGGGGAGAGGGGGAGACCCAGTACTTC. Translating gives CASSLLRGEGETQYF. This chain uses TRBV11-2 with TRBJ2-5, with D perhaps being TRBD1 or TRBD2 (5 bases each). The CDR3 is made up of 15 amino acids. The germline V gene encodes CDR1 SGHAT and CDR2 FQNNGV. The ends were cut back, 2 bases at V and 5 bases at J, with 15 bases in the middle.

The sample holds a few counts of this clone. This chain joins TRBV5-1 and TRBJ2-1, with 8 nucleotides matching TRBD2. Germline V gene data show CDR1 as SGHRS and CDR2 as YFSETQ. With 4 bases clipped from V and 8 bases from J, the junction kept 11 bases outside the gene matches. The CDR3 has 15 amino acids. Here the CDR3 DNA reads TGCGCCAGCAGCGTCCAGACGGGAGGGCCGGATGAGCAGTTCTTC. Its protein product is CASSVQTGGPDEQFF.

The sample holds a few counts of this clone. J is TRBJ2-5 and V is TRBV5-1; TRBD1 matches at 7 bases. The ends lost 4 bases at V and 5 bases at J; junction bases unmatched: 14. Germline CDR1 SGHRS, CDR2 YFSETQ. CDR3 size: 16 residues. CDR3 DNA: TGCGCCAGCAGCCCCAGCCCGACAGGGTTCACGGAGACCCAGTACTTC. It is translated as CASSPSPTGFTETQYF. The whole variable domain, filled in from reference TRBV5-1 and TRBJ2-5, reads KAGVTQTPRYLIKTRGQQVTLSCSPISGHRSVSWYQQTPGQGLQFLFEYFSETQRNKGNFPGRFSGRQFSNSRSEMNVSTLELGDSALYLCASSPSPTGFTETQYFGPGTRLLVL.

The table lists this clone with a few counts. The chain joins TRBV10-3 to TRBJ2-7; D is unclear. Germline CDR1 and CDR2: ENHRY and SYGVKD. The CDR3 totals 12 residues. V lost 6 bases to trimming and J lost 1 base, with 7 bases between them. CDR3 loop: CAISALSYEQYF. The CDR3 bases are TGTGCCATCAGCGCCCTATCCTACGAGCAGTACTTC.

This clone appeared a few times. This chain uses TRBV6-5 with TRBJ1-2; TRBD1 aligns across 7 bases. Germline V lookup: CDR1 MNHEY, CDR2 SVGAGI. The CDR3 consists of 14 residues. With 4 bases clipped from V and 4 bases from J, the junction kept 6 bases outside the gene matches. CDR3 DNA: TGTGCCAGCAGTTCATCGACAGGGTTCTATGGCTACACCTTC. It is translated as CASSSSTGFYGYTF.

CDR3 sequence reads: CASSLDAGREQYF. The CDR3, as DNA: TGTGCCAGCAGCTTAGATGCGGGTCGGGAGCAGTACTTC. The gene calls are TRBV11-2 and TRBJ2-7; TRBD2 might be the D (5 bases). Germline CDR1 and CDR2: SGHAT and FQNNGV. V lost 0 bases and J 7 bases, leaving 10 bases between the germline ends. The CDR3 has 13 residues.

There are a few counts of this clone. This sequence joins TRBV10-1 and TRBJ2-1, with D possibly matching TRBD2 (5 bases). V was cut by 3 bases and J by 2 bases, with 11 bases left in between. This CDR3 is 15 amino acids long. The germline V gene has CDR1 WNHNN and CDR2 SYGVQD (reference sequence). CDR3 coding DNA: TGCGCCAGCAGTGATACGGGATCGCCCTACAATGAGCAGTTCTTC. This gives the protein CASSDTGSPYNEQFF.

This chain links TRBV7-9 with TRBJ2-7; TRBD2 matches 11 bases. This CDR3 region has 16 residues. V lost 3 bases, J lost 2 bases, and 6 bases stayed unmatched. The germline V gene encodes CDR1 SEHNR and CDR2 FQNEAQ (reference sequence). The CDR3 region is CASSLGTSGLAYEQYF. The CDR3, as DNA: TGTGCCAGCAGCTTGGGGACTAGCGGCCTAGCCTACGAGCAGTACTTC. The full variable domain, completed using reference TRBV7-9 and TRBJ2-7, is DTGVSQNPRHKITKRGQNVTFRCDPISEHNRLYWYRQTLGQGPEFLTYFQNEAQLEKSRLLSDRFSAERPKGSFSTLEIQRTEQGDSAMYLCASSLGTSGLAYEQYFGPGTRLTVT.

V gene TRBV6-6 combines with J gene TRBJ2-7; tentatively, D is TRBD1 (6 bases). The V end was cut by 2 bases, the J end by 4 bases, with 12 bases between. Germline V CDR1 and CDR2: MNHNY, SVGAGI (reference sequence). The CDR3 covers 14 residues. CDR3 amino acids: CASSYMGAQYEQYF. The CDR3 region has the DNA TGTGCCAGCAGTTACATGGGGGCCCAGTACGAGCAGTACTTC.

The chain carries TRBV29-1 and TRBJ2-6; tentatively, D is TRBD2 (6 bases). The CDR3 has 16 amino acids. Trimming removed 6 bases at V and 0 bases at J, with 15 bases between. CDR1 and CDR2 from the germline V gene are SQVTM and ANQGSEA. DNA of the CDR3: TGCAGCGTCCAACTAGCCAGCTTCTCTGGGGCCAACGTCCTGACTTTC. It yields the protein CSVQLASFSGANVLTF.

This chain joins TRBV21-1 and TRBJ2-7; the table's D call, TRBD1, has no DNA check behind it. TRBV21-1 is classified as a pseudogene. The CDR3 covers 13 residues. This CDR3 is CASPDRLLYEQYF. The CDR3 nucleotides read TGTGCCAGCCCGGACAGGCTCCTATACGAGCAGTACTTC.

The V call is TRBV7-8, the J call TRBJ1-3; 10 bases fit TRBD1. The J segment lost 3 bases and the V segment lost 2 bases, leaving 1 base of the junction unmatched. This CDR3 contains 15 residues. CDR1 and CDR2 (germline): SGHVS, FQNEAQ. The CDR3 sequence: CASSLRTGGGNTIYF. The CDR3 nucleotides are TGTGCCAGCAGCTTAAGGACAGGGGGTGGAAACACCATATATTTT.

This clone was picked up a small number of times. This chain joins TRBV10-3 and TRBJ1-2; TRBD1 matches at 9 bases. J gave up 4 bases and V 0 bases, and 12 bases lay outside the gene matches. Germline assignment: CDR1 ENHRY and CDR2 SYGVKD. The CDR3 consists of 18 residues. CDR3 protein: CAISESAGTGKVFYGYTF. CDR3 coding DNA: TGTGCCATCAGTGAGTCGGCGGGGACAGGGAAGGTTTTCTATGGCTACACCTTC.

This chain connects TRBV6-1 to TRBJ2-5; the D gene is possibly TRBD2 (5 bases). Trimming stripped 4 bases from V and 5 bases from J, with 14 bases between. From germline, CDR1 is MNHNS and CDR2 SASEGT. This CDR3 comprises 14 residues. CDR3 DNA: TGTGCCAGCAGTGCTACCCCCGGCGGGGAGACCCAGTACTTC. This translates into CASSATPGGETQYF.

The rearrangement joins TRBV18 to TRBJ2-7; D is possibly TRBD1 (6 bases). The germline CDR1 and CDR2 sequences are KGHSH and LQKENI. Trimming removed 1 base from V and 6 bases from J, with 19 bases in between. The CDR3 is 16 amino acids. The CDR3 protein is CASSPRSRTARSEQYF. The CDR3 DNA reads TGTGCCAGCTCACCACGTTCCAGGACAGCTCGCTCCGAGCAGTACTTC.